The 26 T cell receptor beta chains in this list originate from one sample, sequenced in a study of memory CD4+ T cells and cytomegalovirus serostatus. The sort gate was single viable CD3+CD4+CD8-CD45RO+ cells for memory CD4+ T cells. Only in-frame clones appear in the TCRdb table, and some are missing; sequencing was by immunoSEQ multiplex PCR. Among roughly 86,000 clones, 80% were seen once, and the ten largest hold around 3.6%. The source material was memory CD4+ T cells from blood. The receptors were sampled from an adult in good health and CMV-seropositive.

V gene TRBV19 combines with J gene TRBJ2-1; 12 bases align to TRBD1. CDR3 length equals 14 residues. Germline V gives CDR1 LNHDA, CDR2 SQIVND (reference sequence). V shed 9 bases, J shed 6 bases, and the junction held 6 bases outside the gene matches. The CDR3 nucleotides read TGTGCCAGCACCGGGACAGGGGGCCGCAATGAGCAGTTCTTC. Its translation: CASTGTGGRNEQFF.

This clone was counted a single time. The chain uses TRBV7-2 and TRBJ2-7; 10 positions match TRBD2. CDR3 size: 14 residues. CDR1 and CDR2 from the germline V gene are SGHTA and FQGNSA. J lost 0 bases, V lost 4 bases, and 0 bases had no gene match. The CDR3 loop reads CASSWTSGSYEQYF. In nucleotides, the CDR3 is TGTGCCAGCAGCTGGACTAGCGGCTCCTACGAGCAGTACTTC.

The CDR3 region is CASSYTDTQYF. The CDR3, as DNA: TGTGCCAGCAGCTACACAGATACGCAGTATTTT. The chain couples TRBV5-4 to TRBJ2-3; no clear D gene. CDR1 is SGHNT, CDR2 YYREEE, per germline (reference sequence). This CDR3 has 11 amino acids. The V end was cut by 3 bases, the J end by 2 bases, with 1 base between.

The chain has TRBV5-4 and TRBJ2-1, with unresolved D. This CDR3 region has 12 residues. V dropped 1 base and J dropped 10 bases, with 9 bases sitting between them. Looked up from germline, CDR1 is SGHNT and CDR2 is YYREEE (reference sequence). CDR3 sequence (DNA): TGTGCCAGCAGCTTGCCCAGCACCGAGCAGTTCTTC. Translation gives CASSLPSTEQFF.

J is TRBJ2-5 and V is TRBV28; D call uncertain. The CDR3 is made up of 14 amino acids. Trimming cost V 5 bases and J 3 bases, with 13 bases left between them. CDR1 MDHEN and CDR2 SYDVKM come from the germline V gene. CDR3 nucleotide sequence: TGTGCCAGCAGTCGACTTGCGAGAGAAGAGACCCAGTACTTC. It yields the protein CASSRLAREETQYF. Together with reference TRBV28 and TRBJ2-5, the CDR3 gives the full variable domain: DVKVTQSSRYLVKRTGEKVFLECVQDMDHENMFWYRQDPGLGLRLIYFSYDVKMKEKGDIPEGYSVSREKKERFSLILESASTNQTSMYLCASSRLAREETQYFGPGTRLLVL.

The genes are TRBV20-1 and TRBJ2-5; D is unresolved. V shed 6 bases and J shed 2 bases, with 4 bases lying between them. CDR3 length equals 10 residues. The germline gives CDR1 DFQATT, CDR2 SNEGSKA (reference sequence). In nucleotides, the CDR3 is TGCAGTGCGGGACAAGAGACCCAGTACTTC. Translation gives CSAGQETQYF.

The rearrangement uses TRBV7-9 and TRBJ2-3; 8 nucleotides line up with TRBD2. This CDR3 region has 15 residues. Germline trimming cut 6 bases from V and 10 bases from J; bases unmatched to any gene: 15. Germline lookup yields CDR1 SEHNR and CDR2 FQNEAQ (reference sequence). The CDR3 DNA follows: TGTGCCAGCAGGCCGGGACTAGGGTCGGAAAGTGCGCAGTATTTT. It specifies CASRPGLGSESAQYF. Supplemented by reference TRBV7-9 and TRBJ2-3, the full variable domain reads DTGVSQNPRHKITKRGQNVTFRCDPISEHNRLYWYRQTLGQGPEFLTYFQNEAQLEKSRLLSDRFSAERPKGSFSTLEIQRTEQGDSAMYLCASRPGLGSESAQYFGPGTRLTVL.

The V gene is TRBV19, the J gene TRBJ1-5; D gene uncertain. The CDR3 is 16 amino acids. CDR1 and CDR2 (germline): LNHDA, SQIVND (reference sequence). The ends were cut back, 1 base at V and 6 bases at J, with 16 bases in the middle. In DNA, the CDR3 is TGTGCCAGTAGTATAGGGGTGAGAGGGCAGCTTCAGCCCCAGCATTTT. Amino acid sequence: CASSIGVRGQLQPQHF.

This rearrangement joins TRBV4-3 to TRBJ2-2; perhaps TRBD1 as D (6 bases). The CDR3 loop spans 15 amino acids. With 4 bases removed from V and 2 bases from J, the gap between germline ends came to 11 bases. Germline-derived CDR1 and CDR2 are LGHNA and YSLEER. CDR3 amino acids: CASSLGQLNTGELFF. The CDR3 DNA reads as TGCGCCAGCAGCCTAGGACAGCTAAACACCGGGGAGCTGTTTTTT.

The gene calls are TRBV2 and TRBJ2-3; TRBD2 matches 12 bases. The CDR3 has 17 residues. V trimming: 3 bases; J trimming: 3 bases; junction bases outside the gene matches: 7. The germline gives CDR1 SNHLY, CDR2 FYNNEI. CDR3 protein: CASSDGLAGGLTDTQYF. CDR3 coding DNA: TGTGCCAGCAGTGACGGCCTAGCGGGAGGGCTGACAGATACGCAGTATTTT.

This clone was observed at least ten times. This rearrangement joins TRBV5-4 to TRBJ2-7; 13 nucleotides align to TRBD2. Looked up from germline, CDR1 is SGHNT and CDR2 is YYREEE (reference sequence). V lost 6 bases, J lost 6 bases, and 9 bases stayed unmatched. The CDR3 totals 15 residues. The chain's CDR3 is CASTGQTSGRSEQYF. Here the CDR3 DNA reads TGTGCCAGCACAGGGCAGACTAGCGGGAGGAGCGAGCAGTACTTC. The full variable domain, rest sourced from reference TRBV5-4 and TRBJ2-7, is ETGVTQSPTHLIKTRGQQVTLRCSSQSGHNTVSWYQQALGQGPQFIFQYYREEENGRGNFPPRFSGLQFPNYSSELNVNALELDDSALYLCASTGQTSGRSEQYFGPGTRLTVT.

This clone was detected once. This chain joins TRBV28 and TRBJ2-7, with a possible D match to TRBD2 (5 bases). Per the germline V gene, CDR1 is MDHEN and CDR2 is SYDVKM. The V gene lost 4 bases and the J gene lost 4 bases, with 17 bases spanning the gap. This CDR3 contains 15 residues. The CDR3 region has the DNA TGTGCCAGCAGTTACGGACTCCACCGCTCATACGAGCAGTACTTC. Its translation is CASSYGLHRSYEQYF. Looking up the rest from reference TRBV28 and TRBJ2-7 gives the full variable domain: DVKVTQSSRYLVKRTGEKVFLECVQDMDHENMFWYRQDPGLGLRLIYFSYDVKMKEKGDIPEGYSVSREKKERFSLILESASTNQTSMYLCASSYGLHRSYEQYFGPGTRLTVT.

The gene calls are TRBV11-2 and TRBJ1-5, with a possible D match to TRBD1 (5 bases). Per germline, CDR1 SGHAT and CDR2 FQNNGV. The CDR3 is 14 residues long. V was pared by 0 bases and J by 6 bases, with 9 bases between. The CDR3 bases are TGTGCCAGCAGCTTAGATTTCGGGGGTCAGCCCCAGCATTTT. As protein: CASSLDFGGQPQHF. Full variable domain (missing parts from reference TRBV11-2 and TRBJ1-5): EAGVAQSPRYKIIEKRQSVAFWCNPISGHATLYWYQQILGQGPKLLIQFQNNGVVDDSQLPKDRFSAERLKGVDSTLKIQPAKLEDSAVYLCASSLDFGGQPQHFGDGTRLSIL.

The J gene is TRBJ2-3, the V gene TRBV10-2, with 9 nucleotides matching TRBD2. CDR1 and CDR2 (germline): WSHSY, SAAADI. This CDR3 comprises 16 residues. Trimming removed 1 base from V and 1 base from J; junction bases left unmatched: 3. CDR3 amino acids: CASSEWLAGRTDTQYF. The CDR3 DNA sequence: TGCGCCAGCAGTGAGTGGCTAGCGGGACGCACAGATACGCAGTATTTT.

The chain employs TRBV7-9 and TRBJ2-3; 9 bases align to TRBD1. The CDR3 loop spans 16 amino acids. V dropped 5 bases and J dropped 0; count of bases not matched to a gene: 6. Germline V gene data show CDR1 as SEHNR and CDR2 as FQNEAQ (reference sequence). The chain's CDR3 is CASSPGQGTSTDTQYF. In nucleotides, the CDR3 is TGTGCCAGCAGCCCCGGACAGGGGACTAGCACAGATACGCAGTATTTT.

The chain recombines TRBV7-2 with TRBJ1-1, with TRBD1 matching 8 bases. The CDR3 has 15 residues. Germline loops: CDR1 SGHTA, CDR2 FQGNSA. V trimming: 3 bases; J trimming: 1 base; junction bases outside the gene matches: 4. The CDR3 is CASSFQTGENTEAFF. The CDR3, as DNA: TGTGCCAGCAGCTTCCAGACAGGGGAGAACACTGAAGCTTTCTTT.

On this clone itself: Sequence at one end of the junction differs from germline and may be a read error. The chain is built from TRBV10-3 and TRBJ1-1; D is ambiguous. The CDR3 has 15 residues. In germline, CDR1 is ENHRY, CDR2 SYGVKD. CDR3 sequence: CAVSESTAGGTEAFF. The CDR3 nucleotides read TGTGCCGTCAGTGAGTCCACGGCAGGTGGCACTGAAGCTTTCTTT.

This clone has more than one count but fewer than ten. The chain has TRBV7-9 and TRBJ2-7; 7 nucleotides align to TRBD1. The germline CDR1 and CDR2 sequences are SEHNR and FQNEAQ (reference sequence). The CDR3 has 15 amino acids. The V and J ends lost 1 base and 5 bases, in that order; junction bases with no gene match: 8. CDR3 DNA sequence: TGTGCCAGCAGCTTAGGACAGGGACGGAAGGACGAGCAGTACTTC. Encoded protein: CASSLGQGRKDEQYF.

The chain links TRBV21-1 to TRBJ2-3; whether TRBD1, the table's D call, matches the DNA was not checked. TRBV21-1 is a recognized pseudogene. This CDR3 is built from 16 residues. As DNA, the CDR3 is TGTGCCAGCAGCAAAAGGGGGACAGGGGGTAAGGATACGCAGTATTTT. It yields the protein CASSKRGTGGKDTQYF.

V usage is TRBV23-1 and J usage is TRBJ2-5; D may be TRBD2 (5 bases). TRBV23-1 is labeled an ORF, and its function is uncertain. CDR3 size: 12 residues. V was clipped by 7 bases and J by 13 bases, with 19 bases between them. CDR3: CASTGASGRWYF. DNA for the CDR3: TGCGCCAGCACAGGAGCCAGCGGACGATGGTACTTC.

Here the CDR3 reads CASIRTLGTEAFF. CDR3 sequence (DNA): TGTGCCAGCATTAGGACGTTGGGAACTGAAGCTTTCTTT. The chain joins TRBV6-1 to TRBJ1-1; D remains unclear. The CDR3 has 13 residues. V was shortened by 7 bases and J by 5 bases, with 14 bases between the two germline ends. CDR1 and CDR2 (germline): MNHNS, SASEGT.

The V gene is TRBV7-2, the J gene TRBJ1-4; 8 bases are a match to TRBD1. The CDR3 is 15 amino acids. Germline CDR1 is SGHTA and CDR2 is FQGNSA. J was trimmed by 5 bases and V by 5 bases; bases with no gene match: 7. DNA of the CDR3: TGTGCCAGCAGCCCTAACAGGGGGTTCAATGAAAAACTGTTTTTT. Translated, it gives CASSPNRGFNEKLFF.

The chain recombines TRBV11-2 with TRBJ2-5; D perhaps matches TRBD2 (5 bases). V lost 5 bases, J lost 0 bases, and 16 bases lay in between. Per the germline V gene, CDR1 is SGHAT and CDR2 is FQNNGV. The CDR3 has 16 residues. The CDR3: CASSPARDYNQETQYF. The DNA of the CDR3 is TGTGCCAGCAGCCCCGCCCGCGACTACAACCAAGAGACCCAGTACTTC.

The V gene is TRBV5-8, the J gene TRBJ2-3, with D unresolved. V gave up 4 bases and J gave up 5 bases, with 20 bases separating them. CDR3 length: 16 residues. Germline V gene sequence: CDR1 SGHTS, CDR2 YDEGEE. The CDR3 spells CASSGGRNFGLDTQYF. CDR3 in DNA: TGTGCCAGCAGCGGTGGACGAAACTTTGGGTTAGATACGCAGTATTTT.

This chain connects TRBV2 to TRBJ2-1, with 7 bases that match TRBD1. The CDR3 is made up of 15 amino acids. Trimming removed 3 bases from V and 4 bases from J; junction bases left unmatched: 6. Germline CDR1 SNHLY, CDR2 FYNNEI. CDR3 nucleotide sequence: TGTGCCAGCAGTGAGAGGGGGCCAGTGTACAATGAGCAGTTCTTC. Translated, it gives CASSERGPVYNEQFF.

The gene calls are TRBV10-3 and TRBJ2-7; D is unclear. The CDR3 length is 13 residues. V was clipped by 2 bases and J by 6 bases, with 11 bases between them. Germline V CDR1 and CDR2: ENHRY, SYGVKD. The CDR3 coding sequence is TGTGCCATCAGTGAGCACAGTATAGGCGAGCAGTACTTC. It codes for CAISEHSIGEQYF.